Presented here are 26 T cell receptor beta chains from one specimen sequenced in a study of cytomegalovirus exposure and HLA in healthy donors. TCRdb's table, derived via immunoSEQ multiplex PCR, lists solely in-frame clones and lacks some. The sample includes roughly 100,000 clones, roughly nine tenths of them seen just once. Sequenced input: PBMCs. The receptors were gathered from a woman younger than 35 in good health and CMV-seropositive.

The CDR3 reads CSATREAGELFF. CDR3 bases: TGCAGCGCAACCCGAGAGGCCGGGGAGCTGTTTTTT. This chain uses TRBV29-1 with TRBJ2-2; D unclear. Trimming removed 7 bases at V and 6 bases at J, with 12 bases between. Germline lookup yields CDR1 SQVTM and CDR2 ANQGSEA. CDR3 length equals 12 residues.

The J gene is TRBJ2-1, the V gene TRBV7-8, with 9 bases aligning to TRBD2. Germline loops: CDR1 SGHVS, CDR2 FQNEAQ. Losses at the gene ends were 2 bases for V and 4 bases for J; bases not matched to a gene: 6. This CDR3 has 16 amino acids. As DNA, the CDR3 is TGTGCCAGCAGCTTAAAGAAGCGGGGGGATTACAATGAGCAGTTCTTC. Translated, it gives CASSLKKRGDYNEQFF.

CDR3 nucleotides: TGTGCCAGAGACAGGGAGGCTTTCTTT. It yields the protein CARDREAFF. The V and J genes are TRBV5-8 and TRBJ1-1, with TRBD1 identical over 7 bases. The CDR3 spans 9 residues. V lost 8 bases and J lost 11; bases outside the gene matches: 3. The germline CDR1 and CDR2 sequences are SGHTS and YDEGEE.

The chain employs TRBV19 and TRBJ2-3; 14 bases are shared with TRBD2. CDR1 is LNHDA, CDR2 SQIVND, per germline (reference sequence). The V segment lost 0 bases and the J segment 2 bases; nucleotides outside the gene matches: 7. The CDR3 runs 19 residues. The CDR3, as DNA: TGTGCCAGTAGTATAGAGAGTCCGGGACTAGCGGGGGCCACAGATACGCAGTATTTT. Amino acid sequence: CASSIESPGLAGATDTQYF.

The chain is built from TRBV6-5 and TRBJ2-7, with TRBD1 identical over 7 bases. With 0 bases clipped from V and 2 bases from J, the junction kept 7 bases outside the gene matches. The CDR3 totals 16 residues. Germline V gene lookup returns CDR1 MNHEY and CDR2 SVGAGI. CDR3 bases: TGTGCCAGCAGTTACTCGCAGGGGGTACCAACCTACGAGCAGTACGTC. It codes for CASSYSQGVPTYEQYV.

The CDR3 DNA is TGCAGTGTTGGCAGGGGCCACGAGCAGTACTTC. Its protein is CSVGRGHEQYF. The chain is built from TRBV20-1 and TRBJ2-7; weak D call: TRBD1 (6 bases). The CDR3 covers 11 residues. Deletions cut 7 bases from V and 5 bases from J, with 12 bases between. CDR1 DFQATT and CDR2 SNEGSKA come from the germline V gene (reference sequence).

V is TRBV10-3 and J is TRBJ2-7, with a possible D match to TRBD2 (6 bases). Trimming cost V 3 bases and J 2 bases, with 14 bases left between them. CDR3 length: 15 amino acids. Germline loops: CDR1 ENHRY, CDR2 SYGVKD. The CDR3 loop reads CAISDLGGKTYEQYF. The CDR3 DNA reads TGTGCCATCAGTGATTTGGGAGGAAAGACCTACGAGCAGTACTTC.

This chain joins TRBV28 and TRBJ2-7; 9 nucleotides agree with TRBD1. Germline CDR1 reads MDHEN; CDR2 reads SYDVKM. The junction had 6 bases not matched to a gene; V was cut back by 4 bases and J by 2 bases. The CDR3 extends over 15 amino acids. In DNA form, the CDR3 reads TGTGCCAGCAGTTCGGGACAGGGAGAAACCTACGAGCAGTACGTC. Its protein is CASSSGQGETYEQYV.

The chain uses TRBV15 and TRBJ2-7, with D unresolved. CDR1 LNHNV and CDR2 YYDKDF come from the germline V gene (reference sequence). The CDR3 is 14 residues long. Trimming removed 5 bases from V and 1 base from J, with 12 bases in between. CDR3 protein: CATSGTVDSYEQYV. For the CDR3, the DNA is TGTGCCACCAGCGGTACAGTGGATTCCTACGAGCAGTACGTC.

The rearrangement joins TRBV9 to TRBJ2-5, with TRBD2 matching over 16 bases. Germline values: CDR1 SGDLS, CDR2 YYNGEE. The ends lost 4 bases at V and 5 bases at J; junction bases unmatched: 5. The CDR3 spans 16 residues. CDR3 region: CASSSGLAGGLETQYF. In DNA, the CDR3 is TGTGCCAGCAGCTCGGGACTAGCGGGGGGGCTTGAGACCCAGTACTTC.

The V gene is TRBV28, the J gene TRBJ2-7; D perhaps matches TRBD1 (6 bases). The CDR3 runs to 15 residues. Germline V gives CDR1 MDHEN, CDR2 SYDVKM. V was clipped by 8 bases and J by 5 bases, with 22 bases between them. The CDR3 here is CASSFLERGMNEQYF. CDR3 in DNA: TGTGCCAGCTCTTTCCTGGAGAGGGGGATGAACGAGCAGTACTTC.

The rearrangement links TRBV7-9 to TRBJ1-5, with D tentatively TRBD1 (5 bases). Germline V gives CDR1 SEHNR, CDR2 FQNEAQ (reference sequence). This CDR3 comprises 13 residues. V lost 4 bases and J lost 5, with 9 bases in between. CDR3 in DNA: TGTGCCAGCAGCTCGGGGGAGCATCAGCCCCAGCATTTT. It specifies CASSSGEHQPQHF. The variable domain in full, completed from reference TRBV7-9 and TRBJ1-5, reads DTGVSQNPRHKITKRGQNVTFRCDPISEHNRLYWYRQTLGQGPEFLTYFQNEAQLEKSRLLSDRFSAERPKGSFSTLEIQRTEQGDSAMYLCASSSGEHQPQHFGDGTRLSIL.

The chain recombines TRBV7-6 with TRBJ2-2, with 9 bases matching TRBD1. CDR3 size: 16 residues. Looked up from germline, CDR1 is SGHVS and CDR2 is FNYEAQ. V gave up 3 bases and J gave up 6 bases; unmatched junction bases: 8. Here the CDR3 reads CASSLGVTGGSGELFF. Written as DNA, the CDR3 is TGTGCCAGCAGCTTGGGAGTGACAGGGGGTTCCGGGGAGCTGTTTTTT.

V usage is TRBV4-2 and J usage is TRBJ1-3; weak D call: TRBD1 (6 bases). The CDR3 totals 15 residues. V lost 6 bases to trimming and J lost 4 bases, with 16 bases between them. Per germline, CDR1 LGHNA and CDR2 YNFKEQ. CDR3 region: CASSSREGEGNTIYF. The DNA of the CDR3 is TGTGCCAGCAGTTCACGTGAGGGGGAAGGAAACACCATATATTTT.

The V gene is TRBV19, the J gene TRBJ1-1; no clear D gene. This CDR3 has 16 amino acids. V shed 4 bases and J shed 0 bases, with 15 bases lying between them. In germline, CDR1 is LNHDA, CDR2 SQIVND (reference sequence). CDR3 DNA: TGTGCCAGTAGTACGCCAGCCGGGTCCTTGAACACTGAAGCTTTCTTT. Protein: CASSTPAGSLNTEAFF.

This clone appeared once. The gene calls are TRBV19 and TRBJ1-1; TRBD1 aligns across 7 bases. From germline, CDR1 is LNHDA and CDR2 SQIVND (reference sequence). V trimming: 6 bases; J trimming: 0 bases; junction bases outside the gene matches: 16. The CDR3 has 18 residues. The CDR3 nucleotides read TGTGCCAGTAGCATACGAGTTTGGGCACAGGGGATGAACACTGAAGCTTTCTTT. Protein sequence: CASSIRVWAQGMNTEAFF.

The chain employs TRBV28 and TRBJ1-1, with 8 bases identical to TRBD1. Looked up from germline, CDR1 is MDHEN and CDR2 is SYDVKM. CDR3 length equals 15 residues. V dropped 3 bases and J dropped 6; count of bases not matched to a gene: 9. CDR3 protein: CASSLHGQGWAEAFF. Written as DNA, the CDR3 is TGTGCCAGCAGTTTGCACGGACAGGGTTGGGCTGAAGCTTTCTTT.

This chain connects TRBV9 to TRBJ2-5, with D possibly TRBD1 on 5 matching bases. Trimming pared 0 bases from V and 2 bases from J, leaving 17 bases between. The CDR3 totals 17 residues. Germline V gives CDR1 SGDLS, CDR2 YYNGEE. The CDR3: CASSVAGQIRGQETQYF. The DNA of the CDR3 is TGTGCCAGCAGCGTAGCTGGTCAGATAAGGGGACAAGAGACCCAGTACTTC.

The rearrangement uses TRBV27 and TRBJ1-1; D perhaps matches TRBD1 (5 bases). CDR3 size: 14 residues. Germline CDR1 reads MNHEY; CDR2 reads SMNVEV (reference sequence). Deletions cut 3 bases from V and 2 bases from J, with 10 bases between. DNA for the CDR3: TGTGCCAGCAGTTTCGGCCAGGGTAACACTGAAGCTTTCTTT. This translates into CASSFGQGNTEAFF.

This chain connects TRBV9 to TRBJ2-7, with 7 bases fitting TRBD1. CDR3 length equals 13 residues. Germline CDR1 is SGDLS and CDR2 is YYNGEE. Trimming took 4 bases from V and 6 from J; bases not matched to a gene: 7. As DNA, the CDR3 is TGTGCCAGCAGCTTACAGGGGATGGGCGAGCAGTACTTC. This encodes CASSLQGMGEQYF.

The chain combines TRBV11-3 with TRBJ2-5; 16 bases line up with TRBD2. J gave up 4 bases and V 3 bases, and 5 bases lay outside the gene matches. The CDR3 is 17 residues long. The germline V gene encodes CDR1 SGHNT and CDR2 YENEEA. In nucleotides, the CDR3 is TGTGCCAGCAGCTTGGGACTAGCGGGGGGGTCAGGAGAGACCCAGTACTTC. It translates to CASSLGLAGGSGETQYF.

This sequence joins TRBV21-1 and TRBJ2-1; the DNA was not compared with TRBD1, the D call given in the table. TRBV21-1 is a pseudogene. The CDR3 length is 12 residues. The CDR3 loop is CARPTVYNEQFF. CDR3 DNA sequence: TGTGCCAGACCGACAGTCTACAATGAGCAGTTCTTC.

The chain links TRBV5-5 to TRBJ2-5, with 9 bases lining up with TRBD1. V shed 4 bases, J shed 3 bases, and the junction held 10 bases outside the gene matches. The germline V gene encodes CDR1 SGHKS and CDR2 YYEKEE (reference sequence). The CDR3 length is 16 residues. CDR3 in amino acids: CASSPNLRTGEETQYF. The CDR3 DNA reads as TGTGCCAGCAGCCCGAACTTAAGGACAGGGGAAGAGACCCAGTACTTC. Combining the CDR3 with reference TRBV5-5 and TRBJ2-5 gives the whole variable domain DAGVTQSPTHLIKTRGQQVTLRCSPISGHKSVSWYQQVLGQGPQFIFQYYEKEERGRGNFPDRFSARQFPNYSSELNVNALLLGDSALYLCASSPNLRTGEETQYFGPGTRLLVL.

Remarks on this clone: Mismatch with germline at one junction end may stem from a read error. This chain joins TRBV7-7 and TRBJ2-1; TRBD1 agrees at 9 bases. The germline gives CDR1 SSHAT, CDR2 FNYEAQ (reference sequence). The CDR3 spans 13 residues. The CDR3 DNA is TGTGCTAGCAGCCGGACAGGGGTCGATGAGCAGTTCTTC. As protein: CASSRTGVDEQFF.

CDR3 protein: CASSPGQLYGYTF. CDR3 sequence (DNA): TGTGCCAGCAGCCCGGGACAGCTCTATGGCTACACCTTC. The genes are TRBV14 and TRBJ1-2, with 7 bases identical to TRBD1. The CDR3 spans 13 residues. CDR1 is SGHDN, CDR2 FVKESK, per germline. V was clipped by 4 bases and J by 4 bases; unmatched bases: 3.

This sequence joins TRBV6-6 and TRBJ2-2; D perhaps matches TRBD1 (6 bases). Germline CDR1 MNHNY, CDR2 SVGAGI (reference sequence). This CDR3 region has 16 residues. Trimming stripped 2 bases from V and 6 bases from J, with 16 bases between. The chain's CDR3 is CASSYARGRTSGELFF. CDR3 DNA sequence: TGTGCCAGCAGTTACGCCAGGGGTAGAACGTCCGGGGAGCTGTTTTTT.